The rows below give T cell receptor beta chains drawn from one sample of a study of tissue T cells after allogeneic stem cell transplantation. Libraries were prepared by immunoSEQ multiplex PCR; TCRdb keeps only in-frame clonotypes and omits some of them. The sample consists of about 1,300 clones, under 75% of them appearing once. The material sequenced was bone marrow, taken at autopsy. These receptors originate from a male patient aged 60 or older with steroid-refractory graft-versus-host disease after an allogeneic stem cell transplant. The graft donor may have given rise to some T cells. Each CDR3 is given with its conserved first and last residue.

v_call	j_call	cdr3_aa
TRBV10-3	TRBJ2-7	CAARESVYEQYF
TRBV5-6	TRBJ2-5	CARSVGAGGGETQYF
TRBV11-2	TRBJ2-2	CASSVNTGELFF
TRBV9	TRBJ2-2	CASKPNPGTSEELFF
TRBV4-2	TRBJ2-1	CASSHRDNEQFF
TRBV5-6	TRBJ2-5	CASRLVAGGGETQYF
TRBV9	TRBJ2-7	CASSVEPGLAQQYF
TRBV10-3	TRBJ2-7	CAITGDRDRGVYEQYF
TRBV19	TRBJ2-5	CASSISGTTRTQYF
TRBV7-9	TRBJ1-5	CASSSGTQPQHF